This TCR beta chain is from a study of shared clonotypes between healthy human individuals. Sequencing used immunoSEQ multiplex PCR; TCRdb keeps in-frame clones, though not all of them. Among some 1 million clones listed, around 74% were seen once. Trimming pared 0 bases from V and 0 bases from J, leaving 8 bases between. The CDR3 is made up of 15 amino acids. Per the germline V gene, CDR1 is SGHAT and CDR2 is FQNNGV. This rearrangement joins TRBV11-2 to TRBJ1-2; D ambiguous. The clonotype originates from a man in his late teens or twenties in good health. The sample was memory CD4+ T cells sorted from blood. Sample subset: CD45RA-negative fraction. CDR3 DNA sequence: TGTGCCAGCAGCTTAGAGGGCAGAGCTAACTATGGCTACACCTTC. This sequence encodes CASSLEGRANYGYTF.